These T cell receptor beta chains were read from a single sample in a study of T cells in Graves' hyperthyroidism and ophthalmopathy. TCRdb used MiXCR to reprocess the multiplex PCR reads, holding one entry per CDR3 protein. The repertoire includes 800,000 or so distinct CDR3 sequences, more than 30% of them detected once, and about 9% sits in the top ten. Sequencing input: blood. The source is a man aged 18 to 30 with Graves' hyperthyroidism. Each CDR3 is given with its conserved first and last residue. The D gene is left open where the match is weak. Some rows have no size entry. The others give once, few or many, or a class for an expanded clone.

V gene	D gene	clone size	J gene	CDR3 protein	CDR3 DNA
TRBV24-1	TRBD1	.	TRBJ2-1	CATSDFGGQGARYGQFF	TGTGCCACCAGTGATTTTGGAGGACAGGGGGCCAGGTATGGGCAGTTCTTC
TRBV15	.	.	TRBJ1-2	CATSTTGSGYGYTF	TGTGCCACCAGCACCACAGGGTCGGGTTATGGCTACACCTTC
TRBV13	TRBD1	.	TRBJ1-1	CASSSDYRGGHTEAFF	TGTGCCAGCAGCTCCGACTACAGGGGGGGTCACACTGAAGCTTTCTTT
TRBV12-3/TRBV12-4	TRBD1	many	TRBJ1-5	CASSPDRGWNQPQHF	TGTGCCAGCAGTCCGGACAGGGGGTGGAATCAGCCCCAGCATTTT
TRBV29-1	TRBD1	.	TRBJ1-2	CSVGQGAPNYGYTF	TGCAGCGTTGGACAGGGGGCGCCCAACTATGGCTACACCTTC
TRBV29-1	.	.	TRBJ2-1	CSVDPGESVNHNEQFF	TGCAGCGTTGATCCGGGGGAGAGCGTCAATCACAATGAGCAGTTCTTC
TRBV11-1	.	.	TRBJ2-7	CASSLDSSGANEQYF	TGTGCCAGCAGCTTAGACAGCTCTGGGGCCAACGAGCAGTACTTC
TRBV19	.	many	TRBJ1-1	CASSGSTEAFF	TGTGCCAGTAGCGGTAGCACTGAAGCTTTCTTT
TRBV10-3	TRBD1	once	TRBJ2-2	CASSYSADRAGGELFF	TGTGCCAGCAGTTACTCGGCGGACAGGGCTGGTGGGGAGCTGTTTTTT
TRBV7-9	TRBD1	few	TRBJ2-7	CASSKPPGQGYEQYF	TGTGCCAGCAGCAAACCTCCGGGACAGGGCTACGAGCAGTACTTC
TRBV7-9	.	.	TRBJ1-2	CASSLVGQERIYGYTF	TGTGCCAGCAGCTTAGTTGGCCAGGAAAGGATCTATGGCTACACCTTC
TRBV10-2	.	many	TRBJ2-5	CASSESDPRWETQYF	TGCGCCAGCAGTGAGTCGGACCCCCGGTGGGAGACCCAGTACTTC
TRBV20-1	TRBD2	few	TRBJ2-7	CSATRSGRLDEQYF	TGCAGTGCCACCCGTAGCGGGAGGTTAGACGAGCAGTACTTC
TRBV15	.	many	TRBJ1-6	CATGGAHSPLHF	TGTGCCACTGGGGGGGCACATTCACCCCTCCACTTT
TRBV4-1	TRBD1	few	TRBJ1-6	CASSQGQGFYSPLHF	TGCGCCAGCAGCCAAGGACAGGGGTTTTACTCACCCCTCCACTTT
TRBV12-3/TRBV12-4	.	few	TRBJ1-5	CASRGREDQPQHF	TGTGCCAGCAGGGGGCGGGAAGATCAGCCCCAGCATTTT
TRBV7-2	.	many	TRBJ1-1	CASSQTIPGVAEAFF	TGTGCCAGCAGCCAAACTATACCAGGGGTTGCTGAAGCTTTCTTT
TRBV7-8	.	few	TRBJ1-1	CASNLGRGANTEAFF	TGTGCCAGCAACCTGGGAAGGGGGGCGAACACTGAAGCTTTCTTT
TRBV10-3	.	many	TRBJ2-7	CASSFGGPYEQYF	TGTGCCAGCAGTTTTGGGGGTCCCTACGAGCAGTACTTC
TRBV14	TRBD1	.	TRBJ2-7	CASSQVGQGGYEQYF	TGTGCCAGCAGCCAAGTGGGACAGGGAGGGTACGAGCAGTACTTC
TRBV9	TRBD1	.	TRBJ1-1	CASSGPWTGINTEAFF	TGTGCCAGCAGCGGACCATGGACAGGGATCAACACTGAAGCTTTCTTT
TRBV7-2	.	many	TRBJ1-3	CASSRDRSRGNTIYF	TGTGCCAGCAGCCGCGACAGGTCCCGTGGAAACACCATATATTTT
TRBV10-3	TRBD2	.	TRBJ2-7	CAISEGSGRGIYEQYF	TGTGCCATCAGTGAGGGGAGCGGGAGGGGCATCTACGAGCAGTACTTC
TRBV10-3	.	many	TRBJ2-2	CAISETGSRELFF	TGTGCCATCAGTGAGACGGGGAGCCGGGAGCTGTTTTTT
TRBV7-2	.	.	TRBJ1-4	CASSPGAGDEKLFF	TGTGCCAGCAGTCCCGGGGCAGGGGATGAAAAACTGTTTTTT
TRBV10-3	TRBD1	.	TRBJ1-1	CAITGQGYTEAFF	TGTGCCATCACCGGACAGGGGTACACTGAAGCTTTCTTT
TRBV5-1	.	many	TRBJ1-4	CASSLGGVNEKLFF	TGCGCCAGCAGCTTGGGAGGGGTCAATGAAAAACTGTTTTTT
TRBV20-1	.	.	TRBJ1-2	CSASPRNDYLPANYGYTF	TGCAGTGCTAGCCCCAGAAACGACTATCTCCCAGCTAACTATGGCTACACCTTC
TRBV9	TRBD1	.	TRBJ2-7	CASARGDRGPYEQYF	TGTGCCAGCGCTCGGGGCGACAGGGGACCCTACGAGCAGTACTTC
TRBV12-3/TRBV12-4	.	many	TRBJ1-2	CASSFSQGYGYTF	TGTGCCAGCAGTTTCTCACAGGGTTATGGCTACACCTTC
TRBV5-1	TRBD1	many	TRBJ1-2	CASSLGTGDGYTF	TGTGCCAGCAGCCTCGGGACAGGGGATGGCTACACCTTC
TRBV11-2	.	few	TRBJ1-1	CASSPFIEAFF	TGTGCCAGCAGCCCCTTTATTGAAGCTTTCTTT
TRBV10-3	.	few	TRBJ2-7	CAISEESSGEQYF	TGTGCCATCAGTGAGGAGTCCTCGGGCGAGCAGTACTTC
TRBV29-1	.	many	TRBJ2-5	CSVHTPLETQYF	TGCAGCGTCCACACCCCTCTCGAGACCCAGTACTTC